This is a list of T cell receptor beta chains from one sample in a study of blood T cell repertoires in COVID-19. The method was immunoSEQ multiplex PCR; TCRdb's version includes in-frame clones alone and lacks a portion of them. The table lists 200,000 to 300,000 clones, 85% to 90% of them singletons. Sample: peripheral blood. The receptors stem from a woman aged 55-70 years with COVID-19, enrolled during active disease. The CDR3 runs from the conserved cysteine through the conserved F or W. The order of the fields is V gene, D gene, clone size, J gene, CDR3 DNA, CDR3 protein. A D gene is named only where the DNA matches it firmly. Rows give clone size only sometimes, using once, few, many, or a class for an expanded clone.

V: TRBV29-1
D: NA
size: NA
J: TRBJ2-7
DNA: TGCAGCGTTGCCAACCGTCAGGGTGGCGAGCAGTACTTC
CDR3: CSVANRQGGEQYF

V: TRBV28
D: NA
size: NA
J: TRBJ2-7
DNA: TGTGCCAGCAGTCCCCTGAGCTCCTACGAGCAGTACTTC
CDR3: CASSPLSSYEQYF

V: TRBV27
D: NA
size: NA
J: TRBJ1-2
DNA: TGTGCCAGCAGTAGGGGCCTGAACTACTATGGCTACACCTTC
CDR3: CASSRGLNYYGYTF

V: TRBV7-6
D: NA
size: NA
J: TRBJ1-4
DNA: TGTGCCAGCAGATCAAGTTCGGCAACTAATGAAAAACTGTTTTTT
CDR3: CASRSSSATNEKLFF

V: TRBV12-3/TRBV12-4
D: NA
size: NA
J: TRBJ1-2
DNA: TGTGCCAGCAGTTTACAGGGTTGGGGCTACACCTTC
CDR3: CASSLQGWGYTF

V: TRBV11-2
D: NA
size: NA
J: TRBJ1-2
DNA: TGTGCCAGCAGCTTAGATGTACAGGATCTCTATGGCTACACCTTC
CDR3: CASSLDVQDLYGYTF

V: TRBV28
D: NA
size: NA
J: TRBJ1-1
DNA: TGTGCCAGCACCCCGGGACACCTGAACACTGAAGCTTTCTTT
CDR3: CASTPGHLNTEAFF

V: TRBV5-4
D: TRBD1
size: few
J: TRBJ2-7
DNA: TGTGCCAGCAGCTCTCCGGGACAGAGCTACGAGCAGTACTTC
CDR3: CASSSPGQSYEQYF

V: TRBV5-8
D: TRBD1
size: NA
J: TRBJ1-6
DNA: TGTGCCAGCAGCCGACCGGGACAGGGTGTTTCACCCCTCCACTTT
CDR3: CASSRPGQGVSPLHF

V: TRBV18
D: NA
size: NA
J: TRBJ1-5
DNA: TGTGCCAGCTCACCACCCGGGACAAGGGAAAAAGGACAGCCCCAGCATTTT
CDR3: CASSPPGTREKGQPQHF

V: TRBV15
D: NA
size: NA
J: TRBJ2-7
DNA: TGTGCCACCAGCAGACAGGTGACGACCAAGCAGTACTTC
CDR3: CATSRQVTTKQYF

V: TRBV25-1
D: NA
size: NA
J: TRBJ1-1
DNA: TGTGCCAGCAGGAGGCGGGAAACGGGCACTGAAGCTTTCTTT
CDR3: CASRRRETGTEAFF

V: TRBV4-2
D: NA
size: NA
J: TRBJ1-2
DNA: TGTGCCAGCAGCCAAGATCTCCGACAGCCCTATGGCTACACCTTC
CDR3: CASSQDLRQPYGYTF

V: TRBV23-1
D: TRBD1
size: NA
J: TRBJ2-7
DNA: TGCGCCAGCAGTCTTACCGGGACAGGACCTTTATACGAGCAGTACTTC
CDR3: CASSLTGTGPLYEQYF

V: TRBV25-1
D: NA
size: NA
J: TRBJ2-1
DNA: TGTGCCAGCAGTGAGGAGGGTGCCTCCTACAATGAGCAGTTCTTC
CDR3: CASSEEGASYNEQFF

V: TRBV15
D: NA
size: NA
J: TRBJ2-6
DNA: TGTGCCACCAGCAGTTGGGACTCATTTGCAGGGGCCAACGTCCTGACTTTC
CDR3: CATSSWDSFAGANVLTF

V: TRBV24-1
D: NA
size: NA
J: TRBJ1-2
DNA: TGTGCCACCAGTGAGAGGGGGAACTATGGCTACACCTTC
CDR3: CATSERGNYGYTF

V: TRBV28
D: NA
size: few
J: TRBJ1-1
DNA: TGTGCCAGCAGTTTTCCCGGGTCATCTGAAGCTTTCTTT
CDR3: CASSFPGSSEAFF

V: TRBV4-1
D: NA
size: NA
J: TRBJ2-3
DNA: TGCGCCAGCAGCCAAATGCCCGGACTATATACGCAGTATTTT
CDR3: CASSQMPGLYTQYF

V: TRBV7-8
D: TRBD1
size: NA
J: TRBJ2-7
DNA: TGTGCCAGCAGCTCCGAGACAGGGGGCTACGAGCAGTACTTC
CDR3: CASSSETGGYEQYF

V: TRBV7-3
D: TRBD1
size: NA
J: TRBJ1-1
DNA: TGTGCCAGCAGCCCGGACAGGGCCACTGAAGCTTTCTTT
CDR3: CASSPDRATEAFF

V: TRBV5-1
D: NA
size: NA
J: TRBJ1-3
DNA: TGCGCCAGCAGTATCTCTGGAAACACCATATATTTT
CDR3: CASSISGNTIYF

V: TRBV7-9
D: NA
size: once
J: TRBJ1-4
DNA: TGTGCCAGCAGCTTATCGGGGGTGGGCGAAAAACTGTTTTTT
CDR3: CASSLSGVGEKLFF

V: TRBV28
D: NA
size: NA
J: TRBJ1-1
DNA: TGTGCCAGCAGTTTAGACCCGAGAGGGACTGAAGCTTTCTTT
CDR3: CASSLDPRGTEAFF

V: TRBV30
D: TRBD2
size: NA
J: TRBJ2-1
DNA: TGTGCCTGGAGGAAGCGGGGGACTTCCTACAATGAGCAGTTCTTC
CDR3: CAWRKRGTSYNEQFF

V: TRBV18
D: TRBD2
size: NA
J: TRBJ2-1
DNA: TGTGCCAGCTCACCATCGAGCGGGAGGGGTATCGATGAGCAGTTCTTC
CDR3: CASSPSSGRGIDEQFF

V: TRBV23-1
D: TRBD2
size: NA
J: TRBJ2-5
DNA: TGCGCCAGCAGTCAAGGTCGACTAGCGGGAGGGCTAGAGACCCAGTACTTC
CDR3: CASSQGRLAGGLETQYF

V: TRBV6-6
D: NA
size: few
J: TRBJ1-3
DNA: TGTGCCAGCAGTCCGGGGGATACTGGAAACACCATATATTTT
CDR3: CASSPGDTGNTIYF

V: TRBV5-4
D: NA
size: NA
J: TRBJ2-5
DNA: TGTGCCAGCAGCCGAAAGACCGGGTCCCAAGAGACCCAGTACTTC
CDR3: CASSRKTGSQETQYF

V: TRBV5-5
D: TRBD1
size: once
J: TRBJ1-2
DNA: TGTGCCAGCAGCTTGGAACAGGGGGCGGAAGGCTACACCTTC
CDR3: CASSLEQGAEGYTF

V: TRBV9
D: TRBD2
size: NA
J: TRBJ2-7
DNA: TGTGCCAGCAGCGTCTATGGGACTAGCGGGAGAAACGAGCAGTACTTC
CDR3: CASSVYGTSGRNEQYF

V: TRBV4-1
D: TRBD2
size: NA
J: TRBJ2-3
DNA: TGCGCCAGCAGCCAAGGCATAGCGGGAGTGGATACGCAGTATTTT
CDR3: CASSQGIAGVDTQYF

V: TRBV6-2/TRBV6-3
D: TRBD1
size: few
J: TRBJ2-1
DNA: TGTGCCAGCAGTTACTTTCGGACAGGGCGGAATGAGCAGTTCTTC
CDR3: CASSYFRTGRNEQFF

V: TRBV5-1
D: NA
size: NA
J: TRBJ2-5
DNA: TGCGCCAGCAGCTTGGTGTTTGGAGACGGGGTGTACCAAGAGACCCAGTACTTC
CDR3: CASSLVFGDGVYQETQYF

V: TRBV19
D: NA
size: NA
J: TRBJ2-1
DNA: TGTGCCAGTAGTCCGGACAGTATCAAATACAATGAGCAGTTCTTC
CDR3: CASSPDSIKYNEQFF

V: TRBV28
D: NA
size: NA
J: TRBJ1-2
DNA: TGTGCCAGCAGTTTATCAACAGGGTACTATGGCTACACCTTC
CDR3: CASSLSTGYYGYTF

V: TRBV7-9
D: TRBD2
size: NA
J: TRBJ2-7
DNA: TGTGCCAGCAGCTTAGCCGGGACTAGCGGGAGCTACGAGCAGTACTTC
CDR3: CASSLAGTSGSYEQYF

V: TRBV5-1
D: TRBD1
size: NA
J: TRBJ2-7
DNA: TGCGCCAGCAGCCAGACAGGGACAGCCTACGAGCAGTACTTC
CDR3: CASSQTGTAYEQYF

V: TRBV24-1
D: NA
size: NA
J: TRBJ2-7
DNA: TGTGCCACCAGTGACGTAACAGGGAGCCACGAGCAGTACTTC
CDR3: CATSDVTGSHEQYF

V: TRBV6-5
D: NA
size: NA
J: TRBJ2-3
DNA: TGTGCCAGCAGTTACGGGAGCGGCTTAGATACGCAGTATTTT
CDR3: CASSYGSGLDTQYF

V: TRBV29-1
D: NA
size: NA
J: TRBJ1-1
DNA: TGCAGTACCTCCGGGACTCGCGTGAACACTGAAGCTTTCTTT
CDR3: CSTSGTRVNTEAFF

V: TRBV7-3
D: NA
size: NA
J: TRBJ1-6
DNA: TGTGCCAGCAGCCTGGGGGCCAATTCACCCCTCCACTTT
CDR3: CASSLGANSPLHF

V: TRBV27
D: NA
size: NA
J: TRBJ1-1
DNA: TGTGCCAGCAGTTTATCGGCAGGGGCCCCAGGGTGGCGGACTGAAGCTTTCTTT
CDR3: CASSLSAGAPGWRTEAFF

V: TRBV20-1
D: NA
size: NA
J: TRBJ1-1
DNA: TGCAGTGCCGATGAGGGTATTTCTTTCTTT
CDR3: CSADEGISFF

V: TRBV7-9
D: NA
size: NA
J: TRBJ1-4
DNA: TGTGCCAGCAGCTCCCGGGAGGTTAATGAAAAACTGTTTTTT
CDR3: CASSSREVNEKLFF

V: TRBV30
D: NA
size: NA
J: TRBJ1-2
DNA: TGTGCCTGGAGTGTATCTCGCCAGGGAGGTGGCTACACCTTC
CDR3: CAWSVSRQGGGYTF

V: TRBV19
D: NA
size: once
J: TRBJ2-7
DNA: TGTGCCAGTAGTATCGCGGGGAAAATGCCCTACGAGCAGTACTTC
CDR3: CASSIAGKMPYEQYF

V: TRBV18
D: TRBD2
size: NA
J: TRBJ2-2
DNA: TGTGCCAGCTCACCAGGCGGGAGGGCCTTGGTGGAGCTGTTTTTT
CDR3: CASSPGGRALVELFF